The 23 T cell receptor beta chains in this list originate from one sample, sequenced in a study of blood T cell repertoires in COVID-19. The repertoire was sequenced with immunoSEQ multiplex PCR; TCRdb's copy has only in-frame clones and lacks some. The table includes fewer than 250,000 clones, 76% detected once. Input material: PBMCs or T cells enriched from blood (not recorded which). These receptors all come from a woman aged 45-60 years with acute COVID-19.

This chain uses TRBV7-8 with TRBJ2-7; no reliable D call. V was trimmed by 5 bases and J by 2 bases, leaving 13 bases between them. The germline V gene has CDR1 SGHVS and CDR2 FQNEAQ. The CDR3 runs 14 residues. CDR3 sequence (DNA): TGTGCCAGCAGCAGGTCCCCAACAGCCTACGAGCAGTACGTC. Protein: CASSRSPTAYEQYV.

The V call is TRBV9, the J call TRBJ1-6; 7 nucleotides line up with TRBD1. Germline assignment: CDR1 SGDLS and CDR2 YYNGEE. V shed 1 base and J 8 bases; nucleotides not matched to a gene: 0. The CDR3 has 13 amino acids. The CDR3: CASSVTGDSPLHF. DNA of the CDR3: TGTGCCAGCAGCGTAACAGGGGATTCACCCCTCCACTTT.

This chain's CDR3 is CASSFGAGEKLFF. The CDR3 coding sequence is TGTGCCAGCAGTTTTGGCGCGGGGGAAAAACTGTTTTTT. The chain employs TRBV12-3 or TRBV12-4 and TRBJ1-4; D unclear. This CDR3 spans 13 amino acids. The V gene lost 3 bases and the J gene lost 8 bases, with 10 bases spanning the gap.

J is TRBJ1-4 and V is TRBV28, with 10 bases that match TRBD1. Germline CDR1 is MDHEN and CDR2 is SYDVKM. V was clipped by 5 bases and J by 6 bases; unmatched bases: 6. The CDR3 runs to 15 residues. CDR3 nucleotide sequence: TGTGCCAGCAGTGCCTCCGGGACAGGGGATGAAAAACTGTTTTTT. This gives the protein CASSASGTGDEKLFF. Full variable domain (outside the CDR3, taken from reference TRBV28 and TRBJ1-4): DVKVTQSSRYLVKRTGEKVFLECVQDMDHENMFWYRQDPGLGLRLIYFSYDVKMKEKGDIPEGYSVSREKKERFSLILESASTNQTSMYLCASSASGTGDEKLFFGSGTQLSVL.

This clone was detected only once. V and J are TRBV7-2 and TRBJ1-1; 11 bases agree with TRBD1. CDR3 length: 15 residues. Germline V gene lookup returns CDR1 SGHTA and CDR2 FQGNSA. J gave up 5 bases and V 6 bases, and 8 bases lay outside the gene matches. CDR3 protein: CASSFPGTGGTEAFF. DNA for the CDR3: TGTGCCAGCAGTTTCCCCGGGACAGGGGGAACTGAAGCTTTCTTT.

The chain recombines TRBV5-1 with TRBJ2-3; the match to TRBD1 covers 9 bases. V was clipped by 7 bases and J by 9 bases; unmatched bases: 9. In germline, CDR1 is SGHRS, CDR2 YFSETQ. The CDR3 is 13 amino acids. DNA for the CDR3: TGCGCCAGCGGGACAGGGAAAGAGGGAACGCAGTATTTT. Translated: CASGTGKEGTQYF.

This clone was observed a handful of times. This chain connects TRBV19 to TRBJ2-5; 7 bases match TRBD2. With 6 bases clipped from V and 4 bases from J, the junction kept 11 bases outside the gene matches. This CDR3 comprises 15 residues. Germline assignment: CDR1 LNHDA and CDR2 SQIVND (reference sequence). CDR3 amino acids: CASRPTGTNLETQYF. As DNA, the CDR3 is TGTGCCAGTAGACCGACCGGGACTAATTTAGAGACCCAGTACTTC.

The chain employs TRBV2 and TRBJ1-5, with 7 bases matching TRBD1. Germline V gives CDR1 SNHLY, CDR2 FYNNEI. The CDR3 loop spans 13 amino acids. The CDR3 DNA sequence: TGTGCTAGACCTAAGGGGGCCTATCAGCCCCAGCATTTT. Protein product: CARPKGAYQPQHF.

The chain carries TRBV7-8 and TRBJ1-3; D is perhaps TRBD1 (5 bases). This CDR3 has 13 residues. Deletions cut 6 bases from V and 7 bases from J, with 13 bases between. CDR1 and CDR2 from the germline V gene are SGHVS and FQNEAQ. CDR3 in amino acids: CASRRGTGNTIYF. The CDR3 DNA reads TGTGCCAGCAGGCGAGGGACGGGGAACACCATATATTTT.

This clone was recorded once. The chain combines TRBV19 with TRBJ1-2; possibly TRBD1 for D (5 bases). This CDR3 is 15 amino acids long. V was cut by 8 bases and J by 2 bases, with 18 bases left in between. The germline CDR1 and CDR2 sequences are LNHDA and SQIVND (reference sequence). In DNA form, the CDR3 reads TGTGCCAGTCTTTTTCGGACCACAGGCAACTATGGCTACACCTTC. Translation: CASLFRTTGNYGYTF.

This rearrangement joins TRBV5-4 to TRBJ2-1; 10 nucleotides agree with TRBD1. Germline V gene sequence: CDR1 SGHNT, CDR2 YYREEE (reference sequence). V shed 9 bases, J shed 4 bases, and the junction held 10 bases outside the gene matches. There are 15 residues in the CDR3. The CDR3 region is CATGKAGQGYNEQFF. For the CDR3, the DNA is TGTGCCACCGGGAAAGCGGGACAGGGGTACAATGAGCAGTTCTTC.

V and J are TRBV12-3 or TRBV12-4 and TRBJ1-2; D is unresolved. The CDR3 covers 11 residues. The V end lost 6 bases, the J end lost 8 bases, and 10 bases lay between the germline ends. CDR3 loop: CASSRGMGYTF. The CDR3 coding sequence is TGTGCCAGCAGCCGAGGGATGGGCTACACCTTC.

The J gene is TRBJ2-3, the V gene TRBV2; 9 bases match TRBD2. From germline, CDR1 is SNHLY and CDR2 FYNNEI. The CDR3 spans 16 residues. The V gene end was trimmed by 11 bases and the J gene end by 6 bases; junction bases not matched to a gene: 18. DNA of the CDR3: TGTGCCTCCACGCCCAGAGGGGGCCTAGCGGGGGATACGCAGTATTTT. This sequence encodes CASTPRGGLAGDTQYF.

This clone was seen only once. The V call is TRBV7-2, the J call TRBJ1-2; D remains ambiguous. Germline V CDR1 and CDR2: SGHTA, FQGNSA. The V end was cut by 4 bases, the J end by 4 bases, with 16 bases between. This CDR3 is built from 15 residues. The CDR3 sequence: CASSYRKQIFYGYTF. CDR3 bases: TGTGCCAGCAGCTACCGAAAGCAAATCTTCTATGGCTACACCTTC. Looking up the rest from reference TRBV7-2 and TRBJ1-2 gives the full variable domain: GAGVSQSPSNKVTEKGKDVELRCDPISGHTALYWYRQSLGQGLEFLIYFQGNSAPDKSGLPSDRFSAERTGGSVSTLTIQRTQQEDSAVYLCASSYRKQIFYGYTFGSGTRLTVV.

This clone was observed a single time. The chain couples TRBV5-1 to TRBJ1-1, with D possibly matching TRBD1 (6 bases). The CDR3 sequence is 18 residues long. Germline lookup yields CDR1 SGHRS and CDR2 YFSETQ. V lost 6 bases to trimming and J lost 0 bases, with 24 bases between them. DNA for the CDR3: TGCGCCAGCACCCCTTGGGAGGGGGGCTCACCAATGAACACTGAAGCTTTCTTT. This gives the protein CASTPWEGGSPMNTEAFF.

The V call is TRBV5-5, the J call TRBJ1-1; D uncertain. The germline V and J ends were trimmed by 0 bases and 3 bases, with 6 bases remaining between them. CDR1 is SGHKS, CDR2 YYEKEE, per germline (reference sequence). The CDR3 is 13 residues long. This CDR3 reads CASSLERYTEAFF. In DNA form, the CDR3 reads TGTGCCAGCAGCTTGGAGAGGTACACTGAAGCTTTCTTT.

The chain joins TRBV19 to TRBJ2-4, with a tentative D call TRBD2 (6 bases). Between the trimmed V and J ends, which lost 3 bases and 0 bases, there was a span of 6 bases. The CDR3 spans 14 residues. Germline values: CDR1 LNHDA, CDR2 SQIVND (reference sequence). In DNA, the CDR3 is TGTGCCAGTAGTATGGGACTAGCCAAAAACATTCAGTACTTC. It encodes CASSMGLAKNIQYF. Using reference TRBV19 and TRBJ2-4 for the parts outside the CDR3, the full variable domain is DGGITQSPKYLFRKEGQNVTLSCEQNLNHDAMYWYRQDPGQGLRLIYYSQIVNDFQKGDIAEGYSVSREKKESFPLTVTSAQKNPTAFYLCASSMGLAKNIQYFGAGTRLSVL.

V gene TRBV19 combines with J gene TRBJ2-4; no clear D. The germline CDR1 and CDR2 sequences are LNHDA and SQIVND (reference sequence). Trimming took off 7 bases at V and 6 bases at J, with 7 bases between the two ends. This CDR3 comprises 11 residues. Here the CDR3 reads CASTRGNIQYF. Written as DNA, the CDR3 is TGTGCCAGTACAAGAGGAAACATTCAGTACTTC.

The count of this clone is one. J is TRBJ1-3 and V is TRBV28; D ambiguous. CDR1 and CDR2 (germline): MDHEN, SYDVKM. CDR3 length: 17 residues. V lost 3 bases and J lost 1, with 16 bases in between. CDR3 in amino acids: CASSFLPGESSGNTIYF. The DNA for the CDR3 is TGTGCCAGCAGTTTCCTCCCCGGGGAAAGTTCTGGAAACACCATATATTTT. The whole variable domain, remainder taken from reference TRBV28 and TRBJ1-3, is DVKVTQSSRYLVKRTGEKVFLECVQDMDHENMFWYRQDPGLGLRLIYFSYDVKMKEKGDIPEGYSVSREKKERFSLILESASTNQTSMYLCASSFLPGESSGNTIYFGEGSWLTVV.

The chain links TRBV6-5 to TRBJ2-7; D unresolved. Germline V lookup: CDR1 MNHEY, CDR2 SVGAGI. Trimming left V 6 bases short and J 6 bases short, with 12 bases between. This CDR3 has 12 residues. This CDR3 reads CASRRIVAEQYV. The CDR3, as DNA: TGTGCCAGCAGGCGCATAGTCGCCGAGCAGTACGTC.

This clone was observed a few times. This chain joins TRBV7-2 and TRBJ1-2; a possible D gene is TRBD1 (5 bases). Germline values: CDR1 SGHTA, CDR2 FQGNSA. Trimming cost V 1 base and J 0 bases, with 18 bases left between them. The CDR3 totals 18 residues. The CDR3 spells CASSLVGHPRGTNYGYTF. For the CDR3, the DNA is TGTGCCAGCAGCTTAGTGGGTCACCCTAGGGGAACTAACTATGGCTACACCTTC. Full variable domain (missing parts from reference TRBV7-2 and TRBJ1-2): GAGVSQSPSNKVTEKGKDVELRCDPISGHTALYWYRQSLGQGLEFLIYFQGNSAPDKSGLPSDRFSAERTGGSVSTLTIQRTQQEDSAVYLCASSLVGHPRGTNYGYTFGSGTRLTVV.

The chain links TRBV7-2 to TRBJ2-3, with 7 bases matching TRBD2. Trimming removed 1 base from V and 2 bases from J; junction bases left unmatched: 6. The length of the CDR3 is 16 residues. CDR1 and CDR2 (germline): SGHTA, FQGNSA. The DNA for the CDR3 is TGTGCCAGCAGCTTAGGTAGCGGGCCCTACACAGATACGCAGTATTTT. As protein: CASSLGSGPYTDTQYF.

This chain joins TRBV27 and TRBJ1-2, with D tentatively TRBD1 (5 bases). V gave up 5 bases and J gave up 5 bases, with 18 bases separating them. Germline CDR1 reads MNHEY; CDR2 reads SMNVEV (reference sequence). This CDR3 is built from 15 residues. The CDR3 spells CASSPLGGVGYGYTF. The CDR3 DNA reads TGTGCCAGCAGTCCGCTGGGGGGGGTTGGGTATGGCTACACCTTC.